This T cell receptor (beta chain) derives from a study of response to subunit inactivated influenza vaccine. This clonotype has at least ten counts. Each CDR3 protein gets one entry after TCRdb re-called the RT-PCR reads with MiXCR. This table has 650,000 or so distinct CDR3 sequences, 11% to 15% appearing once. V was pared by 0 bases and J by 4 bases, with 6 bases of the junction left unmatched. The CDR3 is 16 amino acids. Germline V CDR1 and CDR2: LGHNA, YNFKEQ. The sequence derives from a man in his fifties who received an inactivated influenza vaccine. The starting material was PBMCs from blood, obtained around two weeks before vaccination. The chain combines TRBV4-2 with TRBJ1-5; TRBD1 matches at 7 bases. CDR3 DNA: TGTGCCAGCAGCCAAGAAAAGGGGGCGCGTAATCAGCCCCAGCATTTT. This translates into CASSQEKGARNQPQHF.